This TCR beta chain was obtained from a study of blood T cell repertoires in COVID-19. Study background: The samples span acute and convalescent COVID-19 from the United States, Italy and Spain.

Libraries were prepared by immunoSEQ multiplex PCR; TCRdb keeps only in-frame clonotypes and omits some of them. The table shows just under 65,000 clones, with about three quarters occurring only once. The CDR3 totals 15 residues. The germline CDR1 and CDR2 sequences are SGHTA and FQGNSA. V lost 4 bases to trimming and J lost 4 bases, with 16 bases between them. This chain joins TRBV7-2 and TRBJ1-2, with D perhaps matching TRBD1 (6 bases). This clonotype was sampled from an elderly woman with acute or convalescent COVID-19. Specimen: peripheral blood. The CDR3 DNA follows: TGTGCCAGCAGCTCCTCTCGACAGGCCGTCTATGGCTACACCTTC. It translates to CASSSSRQAVYGYTF.